The 15 T cell receptor beta chains below come from one sample, sequenced in a study of T cell responses to AZD1222 COVID-19 vaccine. Some clones are missing from TCRdb's copy, which holds only in-frame ones; the method was immunoSEQ multiplex PCR. The sample has roughly 140,000 clones, 80% to 95% seen once. The source material was peripheral blood, sampled 28 days after the second AZD1222 dose. The receptors were sampled from an adult who received the AZD1222 COVID-19 vaccine.

This chain joins TRBV13 and TRBJ2-7; 12 positions agree with TRBD1. CDR3 length equals 14 residues. V trimming: 4 bases; J trimming: 4 bases; junction bases outside the gene matches: 2. Germline CDR1 and CDR2: PRHDT and FYEKMQ (reference sequence). The CDR3 loop reads CASSSGQGAYEQYF. The CDR3 DNA sequence: TGTGCCAGCAGCTCGGGACAGGGGGCATACGAGCAGTACTTC.

V is TRBV2 and J is TRBJ1-2; 10 positions agree with TRBD1. Germline CDR1 reads SNHLY; CDR2 reads FYNNEI. The CDR3 is 16 amino acids. J lost 3 bases, V lost 1 base, and 5 bases had no gene match. The CDR3 DNA is TGTGCCAGCAGTGAAGTTGGACAGGGGGACTACTATGGCTACACCTTC. This gives the protein CASSEVGQGDYYGYTF.

This rearrangement joins TRBV7-7 to TRBJ2-2, with 13 bases identical to TRBD2. V shed 5 bases and J 6 bases; nucleotides not matched to a gene: 9. In germline, CDR1 is SSHAT, CDR2 FNYEAQ (reference sequence). The CDR3 runs 17 residues. This CDR3 is CASSPMTSGRSAGELFF. The CDR3 DNA is TGTGCCAGCAGCCCGATGACTAGCGGGAGGTCCGCCGGGGAGCTGTTTTTT.

DNA for the CDR3: TGTGCCAGCAGCCGTTTCGGGGGAGGAGGCTACACCTTC. Translation: CASSRFGGGGYTF. The V call is TRBV14, the J call TRBJ1-2; a weak D match, TRBD1 (5 bases). Germline CDR1 and CDR2: SGHDN and FVKESK. Deletions cut 4 bases from V and 8 bases from J, with 14 bases between. The CDR3 extends over 13 amino acids.

The chain is built from TRBV5-1 and TRBJ2-1, with 7 bases lining up with TRBD2. CDR1 and CDR2 from the germline V gene are SGHRS and YFSETQ. CDR3 length: 15 amino acids. Unmatched junction bases numbered 7, after V lost 2 bases and J lost 5 bases. This CDR3 is CASSFGGTADNEQFF. The CDR3 coding sequence is TGCGCCAGCAGCTTCGGGGGGACGGCCGACAATGAGCAGTTCTTC. Using reference TRBV5-1 and TRBJ2-1 for the parts outside the CDR3, the full variable domain is KAGVTQTPRYLIKTRGQQVTLSCSPISGHRSVSWYQQTPGQGLQFLFEYFSETQRNKGNFPGRFSGRQFSNSRSEMNVSTLELGDSALYLCASSFGGTADNEQFFGPGTRLTVL.

The chain couples TRBV7-8 to TRBJ1-5, with D perhaps TRBD1 (6 bases). The V end was cut by 5 bases, the J end by 7 bases, with 18 bases between. CDR3 length equals 15 residues. CDR1 and CDR2 (germline): SGHVS, FQNEAQ. CDR3 DNA: TGTGCCAGCAGCCCGATGAACAGGGATCAGCAGCCCCAGCATTTT. As protein: CASSPMNRDQQPQHF.

The genes are TRBV30 and TRBJ1-6; D gene unclear. This CDR3 spans 11 amino acids. Looked up from germline, CDR1 is GTSNPN and CDR2 is SVGIG (reference sequence). Trimming shortened V by 0 bases and J by 11 bases, and 5 bases separated the two germline ends. The CDR3 protein is CAWSVGTPLHF. The DNA of the CDR3 is TGTGCCTGGAGTGTCGGGACACCCCTCCACTTT.

V usage is TRBV27 and J usage is TRBJ2-3; D is perhaps TRBD1 (5 bases). The CDR3 is 12 residues long. V lost 7 bases, J lost 6 bases, and 11 bases lay in between. Looked up from germline, CDR1 is MNHEY and CDR2 is SMNVEV (reference sequence). The CDR3 here is CASNFKGDTQYF. CDR3 nucleotides: TGTGCCAGCAACTTTAAGGGGGATACGCAGTATTTT.

This clone was recorded a few times. The rearrangement links TRBV15 to TRBJ1-5; weak D call: TRBD1 (5 bases). V lost 0 bases and J 3 bases, leaving 9 bases between the germline ends. The CDR3 consists of 15 residues. Germline V lookup: CDR1 LNHNV, CDR2 YYDKDF (reference sequence). The CDR3 sequence: CATSRDRAVNQPQHF. The CDR3 bases are TGTGCCACCAGCAGAGACAGGGCGGTCAATCAGCCCCAGCATTTT.

This chain links TRBV6-1 with TRBJ1-1, with D uncertain. The CDR3 has 16 amino acids. CDR1 is MNHNS and CDR2 is SASEGT in the germline V gene. The V end was cut by 2 bases, the J end by 4 bases, with 17 bases between. CDR3 in amino acids: CASSETPAIGITEAFF. DNA for the CDR3: TGTGCCAGCAGTGAAACCCCCGCGATAGGGATCACTGAAGCTTTCTTT.

V usage is TRBV5-1 and J usage is TRBJ1-3; D is undetermined. Germline V gene data show CDR1 as SGHRS and CDR2 as YFSETQ. There are 15 residues in the CDR3. V gave up 0 bases and J gave up 0 bases, with 7 bases separating them. The chain's CDR3 is CASSLEQTSGNTIYF. The DNA for the CDR3 is TGCGCCAGCAGCTTGGAACAGACCTCTGGAAACACCATATATTTT.

This chain links TRBV5-6 with TRBJ2-1, with unresolved D. Trimming removed 0 bases at V and 10 bases at J, with 8 bases between. There are 12 residues in the CDR3. CDR1 SGHDT and CDR2 YYEEEE come from the germline V gene. CDR3 sequence: CASSLGLGEQFF. DNA for the CDR3: TGTGCCAGCAGCTTGGGGTTAGGAGAGCAGTTCTTC.

The J gene is TRBJ1-1, the V gene TRBV29-1, with no clear D. The CDR3 loop spans 14 amino acids. V was cut by 4 bases and J by 1 base, with 13 bases left in between. In germline, CDR1 is SQVTM, CDR2 ANQGSEA. In DNA, the CDR3 is TGCAGCGTTGGAAGGCCGGGTGAGAACACTGAAGCTTTCTTT. It codes for CSVGRPGENTEAFF. Full variable domain (outside the CDR3, taken from reference TRBV29-1 and TRBJ1-1): SAVISQKPSRDICQRGTSLTIQCQVDSQVTMMFWYRQQPGQSLTLIATANQGSEATYESGFVIDKFPISRPNLTFSTLTVSNMSPEDSSIYLCSVGRPGENTEAFFGQGTRLTVV.

The chain couples TRBV2 to TRBJ1-2; 8 nucleotides line up with TRBD1. Looked up from germline, CDR1 is SNHLY and CDR2 is FYNNEI. With V trimmed by 6 bases and J by 1 base, 4 bases remained unmatched. The length of the CDR3 is 14 residues. The CDR3 loop is CASRGTGYNYGYTF. Here the CDR3 DNA reads TGTGCCAGCAGGGGGACAGGCTATAACTATGGCTACACCTTC.

V usage is TRBV4-1 and J usage is TRBJ2-2; D remains ambiguous. With 1 base removed from V and 2 bases from J, the gap between germline ends came to 11 bases. Germline CDR1 reads MGHRA; CDR2 reads YSYEKL. The CDR3 loop spans 16 amino acids. CDR3 in amino acids: CASSQVSSRNTGELFF. The CDR3 bases are TGCGCCAGCAGCCAAGTATCTTCAAGAAACACCGGGGAGCTGTTTTTT.